The following is a TCR beta chain sequence with its context. What it binds is unknown. Sequencing used immunoSEQ multiplex PCR; TCRdb keeps in-frame clones, though not all of them. The sample holds roughly 100,000 clones, about 91% seen once. Trimming pared 3 bases from V and 3 bases from J, leaving 13 bases between. The CDR3 totals 15 residues. In germline, CDR1 is WNHNN, CDR2 SYGVQD (reference sequence). The data were obtained in a study of identifying expanded T cells in peripheral blood. Notes on the study in general: About 1.2 clones differed between technical replicates, versus 16.4 and 19 over time. Clone count variance between approximately 2-week samples rose with total template count.

During the collection period, no donor immune events like infections were recorded. Sequences were obtained from blood. The source of this sequence is a person aged 18-69 years in good health. The gene calls are TRBV10-1 and TRBJ2-3, with TRBD2 as a possible D gene (6 bases). Here the CDR3 DNA reads TGCGCCAGCAGTGATTCGGGAGCGAGTACAGATACGCAGTATTTT. It codes for CASSDSGASTDTQYF.